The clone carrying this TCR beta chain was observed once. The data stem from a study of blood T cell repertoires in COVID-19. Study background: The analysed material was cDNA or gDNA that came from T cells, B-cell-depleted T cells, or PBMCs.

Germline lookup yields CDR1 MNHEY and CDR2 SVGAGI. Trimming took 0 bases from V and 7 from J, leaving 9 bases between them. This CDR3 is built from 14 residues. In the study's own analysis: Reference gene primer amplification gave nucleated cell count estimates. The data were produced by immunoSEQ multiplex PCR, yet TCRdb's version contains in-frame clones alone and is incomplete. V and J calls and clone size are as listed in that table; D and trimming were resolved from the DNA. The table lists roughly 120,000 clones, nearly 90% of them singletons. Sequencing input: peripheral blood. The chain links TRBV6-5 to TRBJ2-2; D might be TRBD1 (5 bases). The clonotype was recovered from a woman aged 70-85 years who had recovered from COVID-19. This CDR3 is CASSYSGRGGELFF. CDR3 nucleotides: TGTGCCAGCAGTTACTCGGGAAGGGGCGGGGAGCTGTTTTTT.